The T cell receptor beta chain described here comes from a study of T cell responses to AZD1222 COVID-19 vaccine. General observations from the study: Clonal diversity may have been underestimated, and the donors were mostly white British, with more females than males. Unmutated variant regions reportedly attract nearly half of all spike-specific TCRs. The study found vaccine-associated CD4 TCRs spanning spike, dominant at 160-218 and 743-854. Increases in Spike-specific TCR breadth and depth were seen after two AZD1222 doses.

A note on this clone: What it binds is not known.

TCRdb's copy holds only in-frame clones and misses some; the assay was immunoSEQ multiplex PCR. The sample shows some 200,000 clones, 90% to 95% of them seen only once. The receptor was derived from an adult who received the AZD1222 COVID-19 vaccine. Material: peripheral blood, obtained 28 days after the second AZD1222 dose.

CDR3 protein: CASSLADGSRNYGYTF. The CDR3 DNA reads as TGCGCCAGCAGCTTGGCCGACGGGAGTCGGAACTATGGCTACACCTTC. The gene calls are TRBV5-1 and TRBJ1-2; D is undetermined. V was shortened by 0 bases and J by 2 bases, with 14 bases between the two germline ends. CDR3 size: 16 residues. Germline V gene data show CDR1 as SGHRS and CDR2 as YFSETQ. Together with reference TRBV5-1 and TRBJ1-2, the CDR3 gives the full variable domain: KAGVTQTPRYLIKTRGQQVTLSCSPISGHRSVSWYQQTPGQGLQFLFEYFSETQRNKGNFPGRFSGRQFSNSRSEMNVSTLELGDSALYLCASSLADGSRNYGYTFGSGTRLTVV.